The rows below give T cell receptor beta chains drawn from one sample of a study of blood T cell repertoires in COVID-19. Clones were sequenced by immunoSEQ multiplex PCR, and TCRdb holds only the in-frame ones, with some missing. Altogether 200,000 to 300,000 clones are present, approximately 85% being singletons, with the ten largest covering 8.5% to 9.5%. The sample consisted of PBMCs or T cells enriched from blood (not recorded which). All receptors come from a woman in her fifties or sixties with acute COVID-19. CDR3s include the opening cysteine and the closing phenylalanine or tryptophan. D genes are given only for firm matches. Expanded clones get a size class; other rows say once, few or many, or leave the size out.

cdr3_nt: TGTGCCAGCAGCGTAGGTAAAGCGAACTATGGCTACACCTTC
cdr3_aa: CASSVGKANYGYTF
v_call: TRBV9
d_call: .
clone_size: .
j_call: TRBJ1-2

cdr3_nt: TGTGCCTGGAGTGTGGGATCCACCGGACTAGCTAATTCACCCCTCCACTTT
cdr3_aa: CAWSVGSTGLANSPLHF
v_call: TRBV30
d_call: .
clone_size: .
j_call: TRBJ1-6

cdr3_nt: TGTGCCAGCAGCCAAGTATACGGGGGGGGCGAGCAGTACTTC
cdr3_aa: CASSQVYGGGEQYF
v_call: TRBV14
d_call: TRBD2
clone_size: .
j_call: TRBJ2-7

cdr3_nt: TGTGCCAGCAGCCCAAACAATCAGCCCCAGCATTTT
cdr3_aa: CASSPNNQPQHF
v_call: TRBV7-9
d_call: .
clone_size: .
j_call: TRBJ1-5

cdr3_nt: TGCGCCAGCAGCTTGGGGGGGACAGGCACAGATACGCAGTATTTT
cdr3_aa: CASSLGGTGTDTQYF
v_call: TRBV5-1
d_call: TRBD1
clone_size: .
j_call: TRBJ2-3

cdr3_nt: TGTGCCAGCAGCCAGACAGGTGCCAACACCGGGGAGCTGTTTTTT
cdr3_aa: CASSQTGANTGELFF
v_call: TRBV7-3
d_call: .
clone_size: .
j_call: TRBJ2-2

cdr3_nt: TGTGCCAGCAGCGTAGGCGCCAGCAATCAGCCCCAGCATTTT
cdr3_aa: CASSVGASNQPQHF
v_call: TRBV9
d_call: .
clone_size: .
j_call: TRBJ1-5

cdr3_nt: TGTGCCAGCACCTTCGGACAGGGGTATGGCTACACCTTC
cdr3_aa: CASTFGQGYGYTF
v_call: TRBV25-1
d_call: TRBD1
clone_size: .
j_call: TRBJ1-2

cdr3_nt: TGTGCCAGTAGGGGAACAGGGTGGGAGCCCCAGCATTTT
cdr3_aa: CASRGTGWEPQHF
v_call: TRBV19
d_call: .
clone_size: .
j_call: TRBJ1-5

cdr3_nt: TGTGCCAGCAGGGGGCGGGGAGCTCGTAATGAGCAGTTCTTC
cdr3_aa: CASRGRGARNEQFF
v_call: TRBV27
d_call: .
clone_size: .
j_call: TRBJ2-1

cdr3_nt: TGTGCCTGGAGGACGACCGGGACAGGGGTGGGTGGCTACACCTTC
cdr3_aa: CAWRTTGTGVGGYTF
v_call: TRBV30
d_call: TRBD1
clone_size: .
j_call: TRBJ1-2

cdr3_nt: TGTGCCAGCAGCCGTGGGACAGGGGATTCCACTGAAGCTTTCTTT
cdr3_aa: CASSRGTGDSTEAFF
v_call: TRBV4-2
d_call: TRBD1
clone_size: .
j_call: TRBJ1-1

cdr3_nt: TGTGCCAGCAGTGCGGGACAGGGGTTCACCGGGGAGCTGTTTTTT
cdr3_aa: CASSAGQGFTGELFF
v_call: TRBV2
d_call: TRBD1
clone_size: few
j_call: TRBJ2-2

cdr3_nt: TGTGCCAGCAAGGTAGCGGGGGGGCCTGACGCAGATACGCAGTATTTT
cdr3_aa: CASKVAGGPDADTQYF
v_call: TRBV2
d_call: TRBD2
clone_size: .
j_call: TRBJ2-3

cdr3_nt: TGTGCCAGCAGCTCTCGGACTAGCGGGGGGCATGAGCAGTTCTTC
cdr3_aa: CASSSRTSGGHEQFF
v_call: TRBV9
d_call: TRBD2
clone_size: .
j_call: TRBJ2-1

cdr3_nt: TGTGCCAGCAGCGAGGGAGGGATCGGGAACACTGAAGCTTTCTTT
cdr3_aa: CASSEGGIGNTEAFF
v_call: TRBV9
d_call: .
clone_size: .
j_call: TRBJ1-1

cdr3_nt: TGTGCCAGCAGTACCGGGACAGGGGACTATGGCTACACCTTC
cdr3_aa: CASSTGTGDYGYTF
v_call: TRBV6-5
d_call: TRBD1
clone_size: .
j_call: TRBJ1-2

cdr3_nt: TGTGCCAGCAGCTTAGGTCCAGGGGACCTCTACGAGCAGTACTTC
cdr3_aa: CASSLGPGDLYEQYF
v_call: TRBV11-2
d_call: .
clone_size: .
j_call: TRBJ2-7

cdr3_nt: TGCGCCAGCAGCATACAGGGGAACACTGAAGCTTTCTTT
cdr3_aa: CASSIQGNTEAFF
v_call: TRBV10-1
d_call: .
clone_size: .
j_call: TRBJ1-1